The table lists the clone carrying this TCR beta chain with a few counts. The antigen is unknown. This CDR3 region has 14 residues. V was clipped by 8 bases and J by 5 bases, with 16 bases between them. Germline assignment: CDR1 MNHEY and CDR2 SMNVEV (reference sequence). The sample is drawn from a study of T cells in Graves' hyperthyroidism and ophthalmopathy. Overall study findings and caveats: Blood shared most expanded thyroid clonotypes above 0.001. A model built on 13 V-J features separated ophthalmopathy from stable hyperthyroidism.

Lactation, pregnancy, other autoimmune disease or uncontrolled infection led to exclusion of patients. Regions amplified from RNA transcripts were the TCR beta CDR3 regions. In the first-round RT-PCR of the TCR CDR3, the HTBI primer set was used. TCRdb fed the multiplex PCR reads into MiXCR, producing one record per CDR3 protein. Found here are 480,000 or so distinct CDR3 sequences, 35% to 50% of them singletons; the top ten hold around two fifths. Sample: peripheral blood or thyroid tissue (not recorded which). V and J are TRBV27 and TRBJ1-5, with D perhaps TRBD1 (6 bases). The TCR originated in an adult woman with Graves' disease, either hyperthyroidism or ophthalmopathy (not recorded which). CDR3 in amino acids: CASSAQNRDQPQHF. DNA for the CDR3: TGTGCCAGCTCCGCCCAGAACAGGGATCAGCCCCAGCATTTT.